These 8 T cell receptor beta chains originate from one sample sequenced in a study of identifying expanded T cells in peripheral blood. Sequenced by immunoSEQ multiplex PCR; TCRdb stores in-frame clones only, minus some. The sample consists of roughly 63,000 clones, about 83% of them appearing once. Specimen: blood. All receptors come from a person aged 18 to 70 in good health.

The chain employs TRBV11-3 and TRBJ2-5; D gene ambiguous. V was pared by 1 base and J by 4 bases, with 10 bases between. The V gene's germline CDR1 is SGHNT and CDR2 YENEEA. The CDR3 covers 14 residues. The CDR3 region is CASSLAPRGETQYF. The CDR3 region has the DNA TGTGCCAGCAGCTTAGCGCCACGAGGAGAGACCCAGTACTTC.

In this sample, this clone turned up a few times. The chain uses TRBV20-1 and TRBJ1-1, with a possible D match to TRBD1 (6 bases). CDR1 and CDR2 (germline): DFQATT, SNEGSKA (reference sequence). V lost 7 bases and J 10 bases, leaving 13 bases between the germline ends. This CDR3 comprises 10 residues. The CDR3 DNA reads as TGCAGTGTCTCCCCAGGGGTAGCTTTCTTT. Translating it yields CSVSPGVAFF.

This sequence joins TRBV6-5 and TRBJ1-6, with D hard to call. The CDR3 totals 12 residues. Germline V gives CDR1 MNHEY, CDR2 SVGAGI. Between the trimmed V and J ends, which lost 9 bases and 6 bases, there was a span of 9 bases. The CDR3 protein is CASSGLNSPLHF. For the CDR3, the DNA is TGTGCCAGTTCAGGCCTTAATTCACCCCTCCACTTT.

The chain carries TRBV7-9 and TRBJ2-3; D is perhaps TRBD1 or TRBD2 (5 bases each). Deletions cut 4 bases from V and 2 bases from J, with 10 bases between. CDR3 length equals 14 residues. From germline, CDR1 is SEHNR and CDR2 FQNEAQ (reference sequence). The CDR3 sequence: CASSWGFSTDTQYF. The CDR3 DNA reads as TGTGCCAGCAGCTGGGGGTTTTCCACAGATACGCAGTATTTT.

The gene calls are TRBV16 and TRBJ2-7, with TRBD1 matching over 10 bases. CDR1 and CDR2 (germline): KGHSY, FQNENV. This CDR3 has 15 residues. V was clipped by 6 bases and J by 3 bases; unmatched bases: 8. The CDR3 coding sequence is TGTGCCAGCAGTTTTTCCGGGACAGGGGACTACGAGCAGTACTTC. This codes for CASSFSGTGDYEQYF. The whole variable domain, filled in from reference TRBV16 and TRBJ2-7, reads GEEVAQTPKHLVRGEGQKAKLYCAPIKGHSYVFWYQQVLKNEFKFLISFQNENVFDETGMPKERFSAKCLPNSPCSLEIQATKLEDSAVYFCASSFSGTGDYEQYFGPGTRLTVT.

The chain combines TRBV5-1 with TRBJ1-5; weak D call: TRBD1 (5 bases). Trimming cost V 4 bases and J 0 bases, with 17 bases left between them. Germline-derived CDR1 and CDR2 are SGHRS and YFSETQ. The CDR3 spans 17 residues. The DNA of the CDR3 is TGCGCCAGCAGCCCCTACCAGGGAGCTTATAGCAATCAGCCCCAGCATTTT. As protein: CASSPYQGAYSNQPQHF. Using reference TRBV5-1 and TRBJ1-5 for the parts outside the CDR3, the full variable domain is KAGVTQTPRYLIKTRGQQVTLSCSPISGHRSVSWYQQTPGQGLQFLFEYFSETQRNKGNFPGRFSGRQFSNSRSEMNVSTLELGDSALYLCASSPYQGAYSNQPQHFGDGTRLSIL.

V is TRBV14 and J is TRBJ2-6; no clear D gene. This CDR3 has 18 amino acids. Germline V gives CDR1 SGHDN, CDR2 FVKESK. Trimming stripped 2 bases from V and 0 bases from J, with 14 bases between. CDR3 coding DNA: TGTGCCAGCAGCCAACAAGCAGGAATGTCCTCTGGGGCCAACGTCCTGACTTTC. Protein: CASSQQAGMSSGANVLTF.

The chain joins TRBV7-2 to TRBJ2-5, with 11 bases identical to TRBD2. The CDR3 is made up of 15 amino acids. Germline CDR1 SGHTA, CDR2 FQGNSA. V gave up 3 bases and J gave up 4 bases; unmatched junction bases: 4. The CDR3 is CASSFLLAGAETQYF. Here the CDR3 DNA reads TGTGCCAGCAGCTTTCTACTAGCGGGAGCAGAGACCCAGTACTTC.